Below are 4 T cell receptor beta chains sequenced from a single sample in a study of blood T cells in healthy people across ages. It was with a sample-barcoded 5' primer and a J-beta primer mix that a second PCR of roughly 7 to 11 cycles was run. TCRdb re-derived calls from the 5' RACE reads in MiXCR, one entry per CDR3 protein. The sample yields around 1,900,000 distinct CDR3 sequences, roughly 43% seen once. The specimen was blood. These receptor sequences come from a human donor in good health.

The chain carries TRBV12-3 or TRBV12-4 and TRBJ2-5; D call uncertain. Trimming took off 6 bases at V and 1 base at J, with 15 bases between the two ends. The CDR3 has 15 residues. The CDR3 protein is CASSHTRMLQETQYF. The CDR3 DNA reads as TGTGCCAGCAGCCATACCCGGATGCTCCAAGAGACCCAGTACTTC.

This chain joins TRBV6-1 and TRBJ1-1; D gene uncertain. The germline V and J ends were trimmed by 2 bases and 6 bases, with 7 bases remaining between them. In germline, CDR1 is MNHNS, CDR2 SASEGT. CDR3 size: 12 residues. CDR3 nucleotides: TGTGCCAGCAGTGAATGGAGTGCTGAAGCTTTCTTT. The encoded protein is CASSEWSAEAFF.

This clonotype was seen a few times. The rearrangement links TRBV30 to TRBJ1-2; D ambiguous. CDR1 is GTSNPN, CDR2 SVGIG, per germline (reference sequence). The V end was cut by 2 bases, the J end by 8 bases, with 12 bases between. The CDR3 runs 12 residues. CDR3 protein: CAWSLNSHGYTF. The CDR3 nucleotides read TGTGCCTGGAGTCTGAACAGCCACGGCTACACCTTC.

The table lists this clonotype with many counts. This rearrangement joins TRBV28 to TRBJ2-1; no clear D gene. CDR1 MDHEN and CDR2 SYDVKM come from the germline V gene. The CDR3 totals 12 residues. V was shortened by 2 bases and J by 6 bases, with 5 bases between the two germline ends. CDR3 loop: CASSLQVNEQFF. The CDR3 DNA sequence: TGTGCCAGCAGTTTACAGGTCAATGAGCAGTTCTTC.